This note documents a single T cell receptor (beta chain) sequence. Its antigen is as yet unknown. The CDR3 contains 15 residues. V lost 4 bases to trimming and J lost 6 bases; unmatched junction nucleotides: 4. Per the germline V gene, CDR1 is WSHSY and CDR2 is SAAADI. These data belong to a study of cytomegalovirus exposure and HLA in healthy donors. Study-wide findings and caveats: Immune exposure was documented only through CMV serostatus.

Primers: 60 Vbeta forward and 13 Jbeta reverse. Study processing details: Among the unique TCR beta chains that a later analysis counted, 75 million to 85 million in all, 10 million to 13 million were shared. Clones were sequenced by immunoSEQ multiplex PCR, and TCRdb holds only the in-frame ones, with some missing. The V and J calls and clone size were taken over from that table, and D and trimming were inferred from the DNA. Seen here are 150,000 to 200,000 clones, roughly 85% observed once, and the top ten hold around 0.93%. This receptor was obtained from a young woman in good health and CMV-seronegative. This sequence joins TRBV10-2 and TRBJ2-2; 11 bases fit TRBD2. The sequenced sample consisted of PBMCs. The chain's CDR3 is CASSGGTSGSGELFF. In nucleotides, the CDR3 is TGCGCCAGCAGTGGCGGGACTAGCGGTTCCGGGGAGCTGTTTTTT.